This is a list of T cell receptor beta chains from one sample in a study of T-cell memory formation after mild COVID-19. TCRdb called the 5' RACE reads again in MiXCR, with one record for every CDR3 protein. The data hold under 450,000 distinct CDR3 sequences, with 14% observed a single time. Sequenced: PBMCs or a T cell subset sorted from them (not recorded which). These receptor sequences come from a man aged 18 to 35 who had mild COVID-19 (a few samples of this study predate the infection). Cell type and time point are not known. CDR3s include the opening cysteine and the closing phenylalanine or tryptophan. Fields, in order: V gene, clone size, D gene, J gene, CDR3 DNA, CDR3 protein. A D gene is named only where the DNA matches it firmly. Expanded clones get a size class; other rows say once, few or many, or leave the size out.

>TRBV5-5|-|-|TRBJ1-1
TGTGCCAGCAGCTTGGCCCCGGCAGGGGATACTGAAGCTTTCTTT
CASSLAPAGDTEAFF
>TRBV11-2|few|TRBD2|TRBJ2-3
TGTGCCAGCAGCTTAGAGCTACCGGGACTAAGTACCCCTCACCCAGATACGCAGTATTTT
CASSLELPGLSTPHPDTQYF
>TRBV6-2/TRBV6-3|many|-|TRBJ1-5
TGTGCCAGCGTTCTGGGAGCCGGTAGCAATCAGCCCCAGCATTTT
CASVLGAGSNQPQHF
>TRBV6-5|few|-|TRBJ1-6
TGTGCCAGCAGTTACACTCCGAGAGCACCCCTCCACTTT
CASSYTPRAPLHF
>TRBV7-2|-|TRBD2|TRBJ2-7
TGTGCCAGCAGCTCAAGACCCGCCCTACTAGCGGGGGGCCTCGCTGGTGAGCAGTACTTC
CASSSRPALLAGGLAGEQYF
>TRBV7-2|many|-|TRBJ2-1
TGTGCCAGCAGCTCCGGACTCAATGAGCAGTTCTTC
CASSSGLNEQFF
>TRBV5-5|many|TRBD2|TRBJ2-3
TGTGCCAGCAGCCCGGGGACTAGCTCGCAAGATACGCAGTATTTT
CASSPGTSSQDTQYF
>TRBV4-3|few|TRBD2|TRBJ2-3
TGCGCCAGCAGCCCCGGGACTAGCGGATCTAGCACAGATACGCAGTATTTT
CASSPGTSGSSTDTQYF
>TRBV19|-|-|TRBJ1-5
TGTGCCAGTAGTATCATTGCAGGGAAGGATCAGCCCCAGCATTTT
CASSIIAGKDQPQHF
>TRBV7-2|-|-|TRBJ1-6
TGTGCCGCGGGGGGGGTGAGTTCACCCCTCCACTTT
CAAGGVSSPLHF
>TRBV4-2|few|TRBD2|TRBJ2-3
TGTGCCAGCAGCCTCCGAGAAAGGGCTAGCGGGGGGGTTAGCACAGATACGCAGTATTTT
CASSLRERASGGVSTDTQYF
>TRBV5-1|-|-|TRBJ2-7
TGCGCCAGCAGCTTGGGGGAGGCTATCTACGAGCAGTACTTC
CASSLGEAIYEQYF
>TRBV5-1|-|-|TRBJ2-7
TGCGCCAGCAGCTGGGGCCGGGGGGCTAGCTACGAGCAGTACTTC
CASSWGRGASYEQYF
>TRBV7-2|-|TRBD2|TRBJ2-5
TGTGCCAGCAACACCGCCGGGGGGGAGACCCAGTACTTC
CASNTAGGETQYF
>TRBV20-1|-|TRBD1|TRBJ1-2
TGCAGTGCTAGCCGGGACAGGAACTATGGCTACACCTTC
CSASRDRNYGYTF
>TRBV3-1|-|-|TRBJ2-2
TGTGCCAGCGGCGGCACACAAAACACCGGGGAGCTGTTTTTT
CASGGTQNTGELFF
>TRBV20-1|-|-|TRBJ1-3
TGCAGTGTTAGACAGGACTTAAACACCATATATTTT
CSVRQDLNTIYF
>TRBV10-1|many|-|TRBJ2-3
TGCGCCAGCAGTGAGCCGGGCCGCACAGATACGCAGTATTTT
CASSEPGRTDTQYF
>TRBV5-1|-|TRBD1|TRBJ2-5
TGCGCCAGCAGCACGCGGACAGGAGAGGGAGAGACCCAGTACTTC
CASSTRTGEGETQYF
>TRBV6-2/TRBV6-3|few|TRBD1|TRBJ1-2
TGTGCCAGCAGCGAAGGGACAGGAGGGTCGGGCTACACCTTC
CASSEGTGGSGYTF
>TRBV18|few|-|TRBJ2-7
TGTGCCAGCTCACCGGCGGCTGTCTACGAGCAGTACTTC
CASSPAAVYEQYF
>TRBV29-1|few|TRBD2|TRBJ2-1
TGCAGCGTCCTGCGTACTTTAGCGGGGGGTATCAATGAGCAGTTCTTC
CSVLRTLAGGINEQFF
>TRBV5-1|-|TRBD1|TRBJ1-6
TGCGCCAGCAGCCCCGGACAGGGTTTTTCACCCCTCCACTTT
CASSPGQGFSPLHF
>TRBV6-2/TRBV6-3|-|TRBD2|TRBJ2-3
TGTGCCAGCAGCCTAGGACTAGCGTGGGATACGCAGTATTTT
CASSLGLAWDTQYF
>TRBV12-3/TRBV12-4|few|-|TRBJ1-6
TGTGCCAGCAGTTTAGGGGGGGTCAGAAATTCACCCCTCCACTTT
CASSLGGVRNSPLHF
>TRBV7-2|-|-|TRBJ2-7
TGTGCCAGCAACATGGACTACGAGCAGTACTTC
CASNMDYEQYF
>TRBV12-3/TRBV12-4|few|-|TRBJ1-2
TGTGCCAGCAGTAATTCCACTCGGGGGGTGAGGGACTATGGCTACACCTTC
CASSNSTRGVRDYGYTF
>TRBV20-1|-|-|TRBJ1-1
TGCAGTGCCAGTGGGGGTATGAACACTGAAGCTTTCTTT
CSASGGMNTEAFF
>TRBV18|few|-|TRBJ1-1
TGTGCCAGCGCAAGCCGTTACGCTGAAGCTTTCTTT
CASASRYAEAFF
>TRBV27|few|-|TRBJ1-5
TGTGCCAGCAGTTCCTGGGGGGCAGGCAATCAGCCCCAGCATTTT
CASSSWGAGNQPQHF
>TRBV30|-|-|TRBJ1-3
TGTGCCTGGAGGGCAATTGGAAACACCATATATTTT
CAWRAIGNTIYF
>TRBV15|few|TRBD1|TRBJ2-1
TGTGCCACCAGCAAAGGGGACAGCCTTCTCAATGAGCAGTTCTTC
CATSKGDSLLNEQFF
>TRBV7-3|few|-|TRBJ1-6
TGTGCCAGCAGCTTAAGTCCCTATAATTCACCCCTCCACTTT
CASSLSPYNSPLHF
>TRBV6-5|-|TRBD2|TRBJ2-1
TGTGCCAGCAGTTACCCCAGTCAATCCGGGACTAGCGGGGGGTTCCGCAATGAGCAGTTCTTC
CASSYPSQSGTSGGFRNEQFF
>TRBV29-1|few|-|TRBJ1-1
TGCAGCGGCAGAAAACAGCAGAACACTGAAGCTTTCTTT
CSGRKQQNTEAFF
>TRBV7-3|many|-|TRBJ2-7
TGTGCCAGCAGCCCTGGGACTCGGACCGGGGAGCAGTACTTC
CASSPGTRTGEQYF
>TRBV6-6|few|-|TRBJ1-1
TGTGCCAGCAGTCGCTCGCAGGGAACTGGTGAAGCTTTCTTT
CASSRSQGTGEAFF
>TRBV6-2/TRBV6-3|many|TRBD2|TRBJ2-1
TGTGCCAGCAGTGAGGCGGGGGGAGATTACAATGAGCAGTTCTTC
CASSEAGGDYNEQFF
>TRBV6-5|few|TRBD1|TRBJ1-6
TGTGCCAGCAGTTACTCTACCCGGGACAGGAATTCACCCCTCCACTTT
CASSYSTRDRNSPLHF
>TRBV4-1|many|-|TRBJ2-3
TGCGCCAGCAGCGCCGCCGGGACTTACACAGATACGCAGTATTTT
CASSAAGTYTDTQYF
>TRBV6-5|-|-|TRBJ2-1
TGTGCCAGCAGAGTTACGGGGAGCTACAATGCGCAGTTCTTC
CASRVTGSYNAQFF